One sample yielded the 17 T cell receptor beta chains listed below, sequenced in a study of T cell changes during pregnancy in multiple sclerosis. Sequencing was performed with immunoSEQ multiplex PCR; in TCRdb, only in-frame clones are kept and a portion is missing. The data hold tens of thousands of clones, with approximately 86% observed a single time. Sequenced here: peripheral blood, sampled before pregnancy. These receptors all come from a female donor with multiple sclerosis, enrolled in a pregnancy study.

As for this clone: The junction departs from the called germline gene at one end, perhaps through a read error. Other DNA sequences in the sample encode the same CDR3. The gene calls are TRBV2 and TRBJ1-5; 8 nucleotides agree with TRBD1. Germline V lookup: CDR1 SNHLY, CDR2 FYNNEI. The CDR3 consists of 14 residues. The CDR3 region is CASRYRGTSQPQHF. The CDR3 coding sequence is TGCGCCAGCAGATACAGGGGGACCAGTCAGCCCCAGCATTTT.

V usage is TRBV30 and J usage is TRBJ1-4; the D gene is possibly TRBD1 (5 bases). Trimming removed 2 bases from V and 7 bases from J, with 5 bases in between. CDR1 is GTSNPN and CDR2 is SVGIG in the germline V gene (reference sequence). The CDR3 is 11 amino acids. CDR3 coding DNA: TGTGCCTGGAGTCAGGGTGAAAAACTGTTTTTT. Amino acid sequence: CAWSQGEKLFF.

CDR3 region: CASSFTSGRDTQYF. In nucleotides, the CDR3 is TGTGCCAGCAGCTTTACTAGCGGGAGAGATACGCAGTATTTT. The chain links TRBV7-9 to TRBJ2-3; 11 bases match TRBD2. The germline CDR1 and CDR2 sequences are SEHNR and FQNEAQ (reference sequence). J lost 5 bases, V lost 3 bases, and 1 base had no gene match. The CDR3 covers 14 residues.

This clone was recorded a few times. In DNA, the CDR3 is TGCGCCAGCAGCTTGCGGACAGGGAAGCAAGAGACCCAGTACTTC. As protein: CASSLRTGKQETQYF. The chain is built from TRBV5-1 and TRBJ2-5; TRBD1 matches at 8 bases. V shed 1 base and J 2 bases; nucleotides not matched to a gene: 4. This CDR3 spans 15 amino acids. Germline V gene data show CDR1 as SGHRS and CDR2 as YFSETQ.

The V call is TRBV9, the J call TRBJ2-4, with D perhaps TRBD2 (6 bases). From germline, CDR1 is SGDLS and CDR2 YYNGEE. Trimming took 0 bases from V and 5 from J, leaving 6 bases between them. CDR3 length equals 13 residues. CDR3 amino acids: CASSVGGENIQYF. The CDR3 DNA is TGTGCCAGCAGCGTAGGGGGGGAAAACATTCAGTACTTC.

The genes are TRBV6-5 and TRBJ1-5; no clear D gene. V was shortened by 0 bases and J by 4 bases, with 10 bases between the two germline ends. CDR3 size: 15 residues. Germline CDR1 MNHEY, CDR2 SVGAGI. The CDR3 sequence is CASSYSSGLNQPQHF. The CDR3 coding sequence is TGTGCCAGCAGTTACTCGTCAGGTCTGAATCAGCCCCAGCATTTT.

This clone was counted only a few times. The J gene is TRBJ1-5, the V gene TRBV5-8; 8 bases are shared with TRBD1. The CDR3 covers 16 residues. The germline V gene has CDR1 SGHTS and CDR2 YDEGEE. With 5 bases clipped from V and 2 bases from J, the junction kept 9 bases outside the gene matches. CDR3 DNA sequence: TGTGCCAGCAGTCCCGGACAGGGAGGTGGCAATCAGCCCCAGCATTTT. Translating gives CASSPGQGGGNQPQHF. The complete variable domain, with remaining parts taken from reference TRBV5-8 and TRBJ1-5, reads EAGVTQSPTHLIKTRGQQATLRCSPISGHTSVYWYQQALGLGLQFLLWYDEGEERNRGNFPPRFSGRQFPNYSSELNVNALELEDSALYLCASSPGQGGGNQPQHFGDGTRLSIL.

The J gene is TRBJ1-5, the V gene TRBV6-4; possible D gene TRBD1, 6 bases. Per the germline V gene, CDR1 is MRHNA and CDR2 is SNTAGT. Trimming removed 3 bases from V and 6 bases from J, with 9 bases in between. The CDR3 sequence is 13 residues long. DNA for the CDR3: TGTGCCAGCAGTGAAGACAGGTCTCAGCCCCAGCATTTT. Protein: CASSEDRSQPQHF.

The chain is built from TRBV18 and TRBJ2-7; 7 bases map to TRBD1. Trimming took 0 bases from V and 0 from J; bases not matched to a gene: 2. CDR3 length: 15 amino acids. CDR1 KGHSH and CDR2 LQKENI come from the germline V gene. CDR3 bases: TGTGCCAGCTCACCACCCCGGACAGGCTCCTACGAGCAGTACTTC. Translated, it gives CASSPPRTGSYEQYF.

The chain carries TRBV11-2 and TRBJ2-7; a weak D match, TRBD1 (6 bases). The CDR3 has 12 residues. Trimming shortened V by 6 bases and J by 5 bases, and 11 bases separated the two germline ends. The germline V gene encodes CDR1 SGHAT and CDR2 FQNNGV. The CDR3 reads CASSLNRDEQYF. The CDR3 DNA reads as TGTGCCAGCAGTCTTAACAGGGACGAGCAGTACTTC.

The rearrangement joins TRBV5-1 to TRBJ1-1; D perhaps matches TRBD1 (6 bases). Germline V CDR1 and CDR2: SGHRS, YFSETQ. Trimming pared 7 bases from V and 0 bases from J, leaving 13 bases between. The CDR3 contains 14 residues. Here the CDR3 reads CASASGVLNTEAFF. CDR3 nucleotides: TGCGCCAGCGCATCAGGGGTGTTGAACACTGAAGCTTTCTTT. The full variable domain, its missing parts supplied by reference TRBV5-1 and TRBJ1-1, is KAGVTQTPRYLIKTRGQQVTLSCSPISGHRSVSWYQQTPGQGLQFLFEYFSETQRNKGNFPGRFSGRQFSNSRSEMNVSTLELGDSALYLCASASGVLNTEAFFGQGTRLTVV.

The gene calls are TRBV7-6 and TRBJ2-1; TRBD2 matches 8 bases. This CDR3 contains 15 residues. Germline V gene sequence: CDR1 SGHVS, CDR2 FNYEAQ. Trimming cost V 3 bases and J 3 bases; bases outside gene matches: 4. CDR3 sequence reads: CASSFSGTFYNEQFF. The CDR3 bases are TGTGCCAGCAGCTTTAGCGGGACATTCTACAATGAGCAGTTCTTC.

This clone turned up a few times. V usage is TRBV18 and J usage is TRBJ2-7, with 9 bases fitting TRBD1. The CDR3 has 17 residues. Losses at the gene ends were 1 base for V and 3 bases for J; bases not matched to a gene: 10. Per the germline V gene, CDR1 is KGHSH and CDR2 is LQKENI. The CDR3 loop reads CASSPLGQGMLIYEQYF. In DNA, the CDR3 is TGTGCCAGCTCACCACTGGGACAGGGAATGTTGATCTACGAGCAGTACTTC. Using reference TRBV18 and TRBJ2-7 for the parts outside the CDR3, the full variable domain is NAGVMQNPRHLVRRRGQEARLRCSPMKGHSHVYWYRQLPEEGLKFMVYLQKENIIDESGMPKERFSAEFPKEGPSILRIQQVVRGDSAAYFCASSPLGQGMLIYEQYFGPGTRLTVT.

This chain links TRBV30 with TRBJ2-7, with TRBD1 as a possible D gene (5 bases). Germline values: CDR1 GTSNPN, CDR2 SVGIG (reference sequence). The CDR3 extends over 13 amino acids. Trimming pared 3 bases from V and 5 bases from J, leaving 14 bases between. CDR3 amino acids: CAWSGPRGHEQYF. The CDR3 nucleotides read TGTGCCTGGAGCGGCCCTAGGGGTCACGAGCAGTACTTC.

The gene calls are TRBV10-3 and TRBJ2-6; TRBD2 might be the D (5 bases). The CDR3 runs 15 residues. The germline V and J ends were trimmed by 5 bases and 0 bases, with 8 bases remaining between them. Germline V gene data show CDR1 as ENHRY and CDR2 as SYGVKD. The CDR3 DNA follows: TGTGCCATCAGTCCCACTAGCTCTGGGGCCAACGTCCTGACTTTC. Its protein product is CAISPTSSGANVLTF.

This rearrangement joins TRBV23-1 to TRBJ2-7; D is unclear. TRBV23-1 is an open reading frame whose function is uncertain. V was cut by 0 bases and J by 4 bases, with 4 bases left in between. The length of the CDR3 is 12 residues. The CDR3 protein is CASSQSSYEQYF. DNA of the CDR3: TGCGCCAGCAGTCAATCTTCATACGAGCAGTACTTC.

The chain has TRBV19 and TRBJ1-5; 10 nucleotides line up with TRBD1. Looked up from germline, CDR1 is LNHDA and CDR2 is SQIVND (reference sequence). The CDR3 has 17 residues. Unmatched junction bases numbered 8, after V lost 5 bases and J lost 1 base. Here the CDR3 DNA reads TGTGCCAGTAGTGCCGGGACAGGGGCGTACAGCAATCAGCCCCAGCATTTT. This sequence encodes CASSAGTGAYSNQPQHF.